This entry lists 12 T cell receptor beta chains sequenced from one sample in a study of blood T cells in healthy people across ages. A sample-barcoded 5' primer and a J-beta primer mix were used in a second PCR of roughly 7 to 11 cycles. TCRdb passed the 5' RACE reads through MiXCR, listing each CDR3 protein once. Of 850,000 to 1,300,000 distinct CDR3 sequences in the sample, 45% were seen once. Material for sequencing was blood. All receptors come from an older woman in good health.

This chain links TRBV20-1 with TRBJ2-2; 7 bases fit TRBD2. The junction had 6 bases not matched to a gene; V was cut back by 3 bases and J by 2 bases. Germline-derived CDR1 and CDR2 are DFQATT and SNEGSKA (reference sequence). The CDR3 totals 15 residues. In DNA, the CDR3 is TGCAGTGCTAGGGACATAGCGGGTAACACCGGGGAGCTGTTTTTT. Its protein is CSARDIAGNTGELFF.

This CDR3 is CAISEHSGTSGSRYEQYF. The DNA for the CDR3 is TGTGCCATCAGTGAGCACTCAGGGACTAGCGGATCCCGCTACGAGCAGTACTTC. The chain employs TRBV10-3 and TRBJ2-7, with 11 nucleotides matching TRBD2. The CDR3 consists of 18 residues. In germline, CDR1 is ENHRY, CDR2 SYGVKD. The ends lost 2 bases at V and 3 bases at J; junction bases unmatched: 12.

The chain links TRBV18 to TRBJ2-1, with a weak D call TRBD2 (6 bases). V was clipped by 3 bases and J by 6 bases, with 21 bases between them. Germline V lookup: CDR1 KGHSH, CDR2 LQKENI. The CDR3 length is 17 residues. CDR3 residues: CASSPVLGLSSTNEQFF. The CDR3 bases are TGTGCCAGCTCACCTGTGCTCGGACTATCTTCGACCAATGAGCAGTTCTTC.

The chain combines TRBV25-1 with TRBJ2-7; 8 bases are a match to TRBD1. This CDR3 is built from 15 residues. From germline, CDR1 is MGHDK and CDR2 SYGVNS. Trimming cost V 1 base and J 1 base; bases outside gene matches: 3. The DNA of the CDR3 is TGTGCCAGCAGTGAATTTGGGACAGGTTCCTACGAGCAGTACTTC. Protein sequence: CASSEFGTGSYEQYF.

The table lists this clonotype with a few counts. The chain has TRBV4-1 and TRBJ2-7, with a tentative D call TRBD2 (5 bases). The V end lost 0 bases, the J end lost 2 bases, and 8 bases lay between the germline ends. There are 14 residues in the CDR3. Germline values: CDR1 MGHRA, CDR2 YSYEKL. The CDR3 spells CASSQDSETYEQYF. CDR3 coding DNA: TGCGCCAGCAGCCAAGATAGCGAAACCTACGAGCAGTACTTC.

The chain has TRBV4-2 and TRBJ1-1; D is ambiguous. The ends were cut back, 0 bases at V and 5 bases at J, with 7 bases in the middle. Germline V gene lookup returns CDR1 LGHNA and CDR2 YNFKEQ. The CDR3 totals 13 residues. This chain's CDR3 is CASSQDTRTEAFF. The DNA of the CDR3 is TGTGCCAGCAGCCAAGATACTAGAACTGAAGCTTTCTTT.

This clonotype has a handful of counts. The V and J genes are TRBV5-5 and TRBJ2-7; TRBD1 agrees at 7 bases. The J call may not be correct, given that the DNA end is closer to TRBJ2-5. Germline V gene sequence: CDR1 SGHKS, CDR2 YYEKEE (reference sequence). There are 14 residues in the CDR3. CDR3 sequence reads: CASSLGQLLGTQYF. CDR3 nucleotide sequence: TGTGCCAGCAGCCTGGGACAGCTCCTAGGGACCCAGTACTTC.

At least ten counts were recorded for this clonotype. The V gene is TRBV5-6, the J gene TRBJ2-7; D may be TRBD1 (5 bases). CDR3 length: 13 residues. Per the germline V gene, CDR1 is SGHDT and CDR2 is YYEEEE. V was trimmed by 6 bases and J by 1 base, leaving 11 bases between them. Here the CDR3 reads CASTSTDSYEQYF. As DNA, the CDR3 is TGTGCCAGCACCTCGACAGATTCCTACGAGCAGTACTTC.

The gene calls are TRBV5-1 and TRBJ2-1; TRBD2 agrees at 11 bases. Germline values: CDR1 SGHRS, CDR2 YFSETQ. There are 17 residues in the CDR3. V lost 0 bases and J lost 6; bases outside the gene matches: 8. CDR3 nucleotide sequence: TGCGCCAGCAGCTTGGGGGGACCGGGACTAGCGGTCAATGAGCAGTTCTTC. The encoded protein is CASSLGGPGLAVNEQFF.

This clonotype has only a few counts. The chain employs TRBV4-2 and TRBJ2-5; 10 nucleotides line up with TRBD2. This CDR3 is built from 16 residues. Germline V lookup: CDR1 LGHNA, CDR2 YNFKEQ. Trimming at V came to 3 bases and at J to 3 bases, leaving 7 bases not matched to a gene. The DNA for the CDR3 is TGTGCCAGCAGCCAGCCCCTAGCGGGAGTGAAAGAGACCCAGTACTTC. Encoded protein: CASSQPLAGVKETQYF.

This sequence joins TRBV7-2 and TRBJ2-7; perhaps D is TRBD1 or TRBD2 (6 bases each). The V end lost 1 base, the J end lost 0 bases, and 22 bases lay between the germline ends. The CDR3 covers 19 residues. Germline V gene lookup returns CDR1 SGHTA and CDR2 FQGNSA. The CDR3 here is CASSLGGLIADPSSYEQYF. The CDR3 nucleotides are TGTGCCAGCAGCTTAGGGGGGCTGATAGCGGACCCCTCCTCCTACGAGCAGTACTTC.

This chain connects TRBV12-3 or TRBV12-4 to TRBJ1-6; D gene uncertain. Trimming took 3 bases from V and 6 from J, leaving 9 bases between them. The CDR3 loop spans 14 amino acids. The CDR3 DNA reads as TGTGCCAGCAGTTTGTTTACGGGTAATTCACCCCTCCACTTT. Translating it yields CASSLFTGNSPLHF.